This entry features one TCR beta chain sequence. What it binds is not known. TCRdb reprocessed the RT-PCR reads with MiXCR, giving one entry per CDR3 protein. The table records 500,000 or so distinct CDR3 sequences, about 17% of them present only once. Germline V gene sequence: CDR1 PRHDT, CDR2 FYEKMQ (reference sequence). V lost 8 bases, J lost 8 bases, and 18 bases lay in between. The CDR3 is made up of 14 amino acids. The source of the sample is a study of response to subunit inactivated influenza vaccine. Notes on the study in general: The authors put forward the suggestion that each seasonal influenza vaccination may bring in only a limited number of new T cells.

This clonotype was sampled from a man between 50 and 75 years old who received an inactivated influenza vaccine. J is TRBJ1-4 and V is TRBV13; the D gene is possibly TRBD1 (5 bases). The source was CD4+ T cells sorted from PBMCs, collected less than 30 months after vaccination. CDR3 loop: CASARTGTFEKLFF. The CDR3 bases are TGTGCCAGCGCCAGAACCGGGACTTTCGAAAAACTGTTTTTT.